The 2 T cell receptor beta chains presented below share a single source sample, sequenced in a study of blood T cell repertoires in COVID-19. TCRdb keeps only in-frame clones here, not all; method: immunoSEQ multiplex PCR. The sample consists of approximately 260,000 clones, 85% to 90% of them appearing once. The material sequenced was peripheral blood. These receptors originate from a woman aged 40-49 years with acute or convalescent COVID-19.

The V gene is TRBV5-6, the J gene TRBJ1-6, with D tentatively TRBD1 (6 bases). Trimming took off 4 bases at V and 7 bases at J, with 9 bases between the two ends. This CDR3 has 13 residues. Germline CDR1 is SGHDT and CDR2 is YYEEEE. The CDR3 coding sequence is TGTGCCAGCAGCGCAGACAGGAATTCACCCCTCCACTTT. It yields the protein CASSADRNSPLHF.

The CDR3 spells CSVVGQADTQYF. CDR3 bases: TGCAGCGTTGTTGGCCAGGCAGATACGCAGTATTTT. This chain connects TRBV29-1 to TRBJ2-3; D call uncertain. V lost 4 bases and J 4 bases, leaving 9 bases between the germline ends. This CDR3 is 12 amino acids long. Germline V gene data show CDR1 as SQVTM and CDR2 as ANQGSEA.